These 3 T cell receptor beta chains were all obtained from the same sample, sequenced in a study of blood T cells in healthy people across ages (dated by TCRdb to the mid-2010s). Library preparation employed 5' RACE. Data came from an Illumina HiSeq 2500. The second PCR ran for about 7 to 11 cycles and used a J-beta primer mix along with a sample-barcoded 5' primer. TCRdb redid the processing of the public reads, applying fastp at Q25 and MiXCR, and retained in-frame beta chains. Here each entry gathers all rows of one CDR3 protein and keeps the most common genes and DNA. The table for this sample lists hundreds of thousands of distinct CDR3 sequences; 55% to 75% of them were counted only once. 20% to 25% of the sample is in the top ten clones. Sequencing was carried out using blood. These receptor sequences come from a man aged 25 to 40 in good health.

The chain is built from TRBV7-3 and TRBJ2-1; D not certain. This CDR3 spans 13 amino acids. Trimming stripped 0 bases from V and 7 bases from J, with 7 bases between. In germline, CDR1 is SGHTA, CDR2 FQGTGA. The CDR3 spells CASSLTRVNEQFF. The CDR3 DNA follows: TGTGCCAGCAGCTTAACTAGAGTTAATGAGCAGTTCTTC.

The V and J genes are TRBV4-2 and TRBJ2-6; 10 positions match TRBD2. V shed 11 bases, J shed 1 base, and the junction held 8 bases outside the gene matches. The CDR3 totals 16 residues. Germline V gene lookup returns CDR1 LGHNA and CDR2 YNFKEQ. As DNA, the CDR3 is TGTGCCGCCGGCGGACTAGCGGCGTCTGGGGCCAACGTCCTGACTTTC. This encodes CAAGGLAASGANVLTF.

Many counts were recorded for this clonotype. The chain couples TRBV2 to TRBJ2-5, with D perhaps TRBD1 (7 bases). The CDR3 consists of 15 residues. CDR1 is SNHLY, CDR2 FYNNEI, per germline. The germline V and J ends were trimmed by 3 bases and 2 bases, with 13 bases remaining between them. CDR3 loop: CASSEEGQIQETQYF. The CDR3 DNA reads TGTGCCAGCAGTGAGGAGGGACAGATACAAGAGACCCAGTACTTC.